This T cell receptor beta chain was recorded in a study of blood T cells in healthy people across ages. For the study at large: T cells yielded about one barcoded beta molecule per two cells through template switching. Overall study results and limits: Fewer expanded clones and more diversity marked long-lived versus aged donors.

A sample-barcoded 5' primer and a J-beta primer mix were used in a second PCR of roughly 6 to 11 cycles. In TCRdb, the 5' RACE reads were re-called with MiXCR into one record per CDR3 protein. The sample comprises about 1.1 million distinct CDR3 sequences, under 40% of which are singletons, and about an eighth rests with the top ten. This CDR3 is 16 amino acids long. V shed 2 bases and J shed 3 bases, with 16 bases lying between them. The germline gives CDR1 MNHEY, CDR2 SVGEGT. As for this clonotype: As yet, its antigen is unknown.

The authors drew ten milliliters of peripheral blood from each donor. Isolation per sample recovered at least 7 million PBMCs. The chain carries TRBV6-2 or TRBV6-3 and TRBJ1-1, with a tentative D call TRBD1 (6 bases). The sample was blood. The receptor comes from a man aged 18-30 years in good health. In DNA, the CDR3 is TGTGCCAGCAGTTACACCGCGGAGGGGGTAGACACTGAAGCTTTCTTT. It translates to CASSYTAEGVDTEAFF.